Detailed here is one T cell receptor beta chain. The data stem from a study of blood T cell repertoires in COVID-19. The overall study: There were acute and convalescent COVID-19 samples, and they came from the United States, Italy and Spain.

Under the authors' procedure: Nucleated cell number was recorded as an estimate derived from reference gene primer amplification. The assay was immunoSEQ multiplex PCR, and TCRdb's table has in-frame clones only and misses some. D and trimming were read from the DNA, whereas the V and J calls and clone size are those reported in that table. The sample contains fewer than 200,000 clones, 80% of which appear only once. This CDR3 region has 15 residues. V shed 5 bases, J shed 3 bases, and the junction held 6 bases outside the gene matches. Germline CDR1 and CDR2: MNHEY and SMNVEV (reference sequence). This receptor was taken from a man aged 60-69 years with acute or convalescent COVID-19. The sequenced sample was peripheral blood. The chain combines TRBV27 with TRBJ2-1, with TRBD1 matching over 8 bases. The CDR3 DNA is TGTGCCAGCAGTCTCCGGGACAGGTACTACAATGAGCAGTTCTTC. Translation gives CASSLRDRYYNEQFF.